These 6 T cell receptor beta chains originate from one sample sequenced in a study of T cells after yellow fever vaccination. TCRdb reprocessed the 5' RACE reads with MiXCR, giving one entry per CDR3 protein. The sample records 30,000 to 35,000 distinct CDR3 sequences, around 7% being singletons. The material was PBMCs, either bulk or a sorted T-cell subset (CD4+, CD8+, memory, or dextramer-sorted; not recorded which), obtained on the day of the first yellow fever vaccination. The receptors here all came from a man between 18 and 29 years old who received the YFV17D yellow fever vaccine.

At least ten counts were recorded for this clonotype. The chain employs TRBV20-1 and TRBJ1-1; D remains ambiguous. There are 13 residues in the CDR3. Germline lookup yields CDR1 DFQATT and CDR2 SNEGSKA (reference sequence). Trimming removed 6 bases from V and 10 bases from J, with 21 bases in between. The CDR3 spells CSASKGIGLGAFF. CDR3 nucleotides: TGCAGTGCCTCAAAAGGCATTGGGCTCGGAGCTTTCTTT.

A single count supports this clonotype. One end of the junction is discordant with germline, which a read error may explain. V and J are TRBV30 and TRBJ1-2, with D possibly matching TRBD1 (5 bases). The CDR3 runs to 13 residues. Germline loops: CDR1 GTSNPN, CDR2 SVGIG (reference sequence). The chain's CDR3 is CAWLYQGRLIFGF. In DNA form, the CDR3 reads TGTGCCTGGTTATATCAGGGACGACTGATTTTCGGCTTC.

This clonotype was seen repeatedly, ten times or more. The V gene is TRBV5-1, the J gene TRBJ2-3, with 9 bases lining up with TRBD2. The V segment lost 0 bases and the J segment 6 bases; nucleotides outside the gene matches: 8. Germline V gene lookup returns CDR1 SGHRS and CDR2 YFSETQ. The CDR3 has 16 residues. The CDR3 sequence: CASSLAASGEFDTQYF. The CDR3 coding sequence is TGCGCCAGCAGCTTGGCTGCTAGCGGGGAATTTGATACGCAGTATTTT.

In this sample, this clonotype turned up many times. The chain is built from TRBV5-5 and TRBJ1-2; D is unresolved. The CDR3 extends over 14 amino acids. With 4 bases removed from V and 2 bases from J, the gap between germline ends came to 12 bases. The germline V gene encodes CDR1 SGHKS and CDR2 YYEKEE (reference sequence). In DNA form, the CDR3 reads TGTGCCAGCAGCACGCTGTTAAAAAACTATGGCTACACCTTC. Translation gives CASSTLLKNYGYTF.

V is TRBV11-2 and J is TRBJ2-3, with a possible D match to TRBD2 (5 bases). This CDR3 is 16 amino acids long. Trimming cost V 3 bases and J 0 bases, with 13 bases left between them. Germline V CDR1 and CDR2: SGHAT, FQNNGV. The CDR3 nucleotides read TGTGCCAGCAGCTTGTACCCGAGGACTAGCACAGATACGCAGTATTTT. It specifies CASSLYPRTSTDTQYF.

The chain links TRBV12-3 or TRBV12-4 to TRBJ1-1; TRBD1 aligns across 7 bases. This CDR3 has 13 residues. V lost 2 bases to trimming and J lost 5 bases; unmatched junction nucleotides: 2. The CDR3 is CASSLQGETEAFF. The CDR3 region has the DNA TGTGCCAGCAGTTTACAGGGGGAAACTGAAGCTTTCTTT.